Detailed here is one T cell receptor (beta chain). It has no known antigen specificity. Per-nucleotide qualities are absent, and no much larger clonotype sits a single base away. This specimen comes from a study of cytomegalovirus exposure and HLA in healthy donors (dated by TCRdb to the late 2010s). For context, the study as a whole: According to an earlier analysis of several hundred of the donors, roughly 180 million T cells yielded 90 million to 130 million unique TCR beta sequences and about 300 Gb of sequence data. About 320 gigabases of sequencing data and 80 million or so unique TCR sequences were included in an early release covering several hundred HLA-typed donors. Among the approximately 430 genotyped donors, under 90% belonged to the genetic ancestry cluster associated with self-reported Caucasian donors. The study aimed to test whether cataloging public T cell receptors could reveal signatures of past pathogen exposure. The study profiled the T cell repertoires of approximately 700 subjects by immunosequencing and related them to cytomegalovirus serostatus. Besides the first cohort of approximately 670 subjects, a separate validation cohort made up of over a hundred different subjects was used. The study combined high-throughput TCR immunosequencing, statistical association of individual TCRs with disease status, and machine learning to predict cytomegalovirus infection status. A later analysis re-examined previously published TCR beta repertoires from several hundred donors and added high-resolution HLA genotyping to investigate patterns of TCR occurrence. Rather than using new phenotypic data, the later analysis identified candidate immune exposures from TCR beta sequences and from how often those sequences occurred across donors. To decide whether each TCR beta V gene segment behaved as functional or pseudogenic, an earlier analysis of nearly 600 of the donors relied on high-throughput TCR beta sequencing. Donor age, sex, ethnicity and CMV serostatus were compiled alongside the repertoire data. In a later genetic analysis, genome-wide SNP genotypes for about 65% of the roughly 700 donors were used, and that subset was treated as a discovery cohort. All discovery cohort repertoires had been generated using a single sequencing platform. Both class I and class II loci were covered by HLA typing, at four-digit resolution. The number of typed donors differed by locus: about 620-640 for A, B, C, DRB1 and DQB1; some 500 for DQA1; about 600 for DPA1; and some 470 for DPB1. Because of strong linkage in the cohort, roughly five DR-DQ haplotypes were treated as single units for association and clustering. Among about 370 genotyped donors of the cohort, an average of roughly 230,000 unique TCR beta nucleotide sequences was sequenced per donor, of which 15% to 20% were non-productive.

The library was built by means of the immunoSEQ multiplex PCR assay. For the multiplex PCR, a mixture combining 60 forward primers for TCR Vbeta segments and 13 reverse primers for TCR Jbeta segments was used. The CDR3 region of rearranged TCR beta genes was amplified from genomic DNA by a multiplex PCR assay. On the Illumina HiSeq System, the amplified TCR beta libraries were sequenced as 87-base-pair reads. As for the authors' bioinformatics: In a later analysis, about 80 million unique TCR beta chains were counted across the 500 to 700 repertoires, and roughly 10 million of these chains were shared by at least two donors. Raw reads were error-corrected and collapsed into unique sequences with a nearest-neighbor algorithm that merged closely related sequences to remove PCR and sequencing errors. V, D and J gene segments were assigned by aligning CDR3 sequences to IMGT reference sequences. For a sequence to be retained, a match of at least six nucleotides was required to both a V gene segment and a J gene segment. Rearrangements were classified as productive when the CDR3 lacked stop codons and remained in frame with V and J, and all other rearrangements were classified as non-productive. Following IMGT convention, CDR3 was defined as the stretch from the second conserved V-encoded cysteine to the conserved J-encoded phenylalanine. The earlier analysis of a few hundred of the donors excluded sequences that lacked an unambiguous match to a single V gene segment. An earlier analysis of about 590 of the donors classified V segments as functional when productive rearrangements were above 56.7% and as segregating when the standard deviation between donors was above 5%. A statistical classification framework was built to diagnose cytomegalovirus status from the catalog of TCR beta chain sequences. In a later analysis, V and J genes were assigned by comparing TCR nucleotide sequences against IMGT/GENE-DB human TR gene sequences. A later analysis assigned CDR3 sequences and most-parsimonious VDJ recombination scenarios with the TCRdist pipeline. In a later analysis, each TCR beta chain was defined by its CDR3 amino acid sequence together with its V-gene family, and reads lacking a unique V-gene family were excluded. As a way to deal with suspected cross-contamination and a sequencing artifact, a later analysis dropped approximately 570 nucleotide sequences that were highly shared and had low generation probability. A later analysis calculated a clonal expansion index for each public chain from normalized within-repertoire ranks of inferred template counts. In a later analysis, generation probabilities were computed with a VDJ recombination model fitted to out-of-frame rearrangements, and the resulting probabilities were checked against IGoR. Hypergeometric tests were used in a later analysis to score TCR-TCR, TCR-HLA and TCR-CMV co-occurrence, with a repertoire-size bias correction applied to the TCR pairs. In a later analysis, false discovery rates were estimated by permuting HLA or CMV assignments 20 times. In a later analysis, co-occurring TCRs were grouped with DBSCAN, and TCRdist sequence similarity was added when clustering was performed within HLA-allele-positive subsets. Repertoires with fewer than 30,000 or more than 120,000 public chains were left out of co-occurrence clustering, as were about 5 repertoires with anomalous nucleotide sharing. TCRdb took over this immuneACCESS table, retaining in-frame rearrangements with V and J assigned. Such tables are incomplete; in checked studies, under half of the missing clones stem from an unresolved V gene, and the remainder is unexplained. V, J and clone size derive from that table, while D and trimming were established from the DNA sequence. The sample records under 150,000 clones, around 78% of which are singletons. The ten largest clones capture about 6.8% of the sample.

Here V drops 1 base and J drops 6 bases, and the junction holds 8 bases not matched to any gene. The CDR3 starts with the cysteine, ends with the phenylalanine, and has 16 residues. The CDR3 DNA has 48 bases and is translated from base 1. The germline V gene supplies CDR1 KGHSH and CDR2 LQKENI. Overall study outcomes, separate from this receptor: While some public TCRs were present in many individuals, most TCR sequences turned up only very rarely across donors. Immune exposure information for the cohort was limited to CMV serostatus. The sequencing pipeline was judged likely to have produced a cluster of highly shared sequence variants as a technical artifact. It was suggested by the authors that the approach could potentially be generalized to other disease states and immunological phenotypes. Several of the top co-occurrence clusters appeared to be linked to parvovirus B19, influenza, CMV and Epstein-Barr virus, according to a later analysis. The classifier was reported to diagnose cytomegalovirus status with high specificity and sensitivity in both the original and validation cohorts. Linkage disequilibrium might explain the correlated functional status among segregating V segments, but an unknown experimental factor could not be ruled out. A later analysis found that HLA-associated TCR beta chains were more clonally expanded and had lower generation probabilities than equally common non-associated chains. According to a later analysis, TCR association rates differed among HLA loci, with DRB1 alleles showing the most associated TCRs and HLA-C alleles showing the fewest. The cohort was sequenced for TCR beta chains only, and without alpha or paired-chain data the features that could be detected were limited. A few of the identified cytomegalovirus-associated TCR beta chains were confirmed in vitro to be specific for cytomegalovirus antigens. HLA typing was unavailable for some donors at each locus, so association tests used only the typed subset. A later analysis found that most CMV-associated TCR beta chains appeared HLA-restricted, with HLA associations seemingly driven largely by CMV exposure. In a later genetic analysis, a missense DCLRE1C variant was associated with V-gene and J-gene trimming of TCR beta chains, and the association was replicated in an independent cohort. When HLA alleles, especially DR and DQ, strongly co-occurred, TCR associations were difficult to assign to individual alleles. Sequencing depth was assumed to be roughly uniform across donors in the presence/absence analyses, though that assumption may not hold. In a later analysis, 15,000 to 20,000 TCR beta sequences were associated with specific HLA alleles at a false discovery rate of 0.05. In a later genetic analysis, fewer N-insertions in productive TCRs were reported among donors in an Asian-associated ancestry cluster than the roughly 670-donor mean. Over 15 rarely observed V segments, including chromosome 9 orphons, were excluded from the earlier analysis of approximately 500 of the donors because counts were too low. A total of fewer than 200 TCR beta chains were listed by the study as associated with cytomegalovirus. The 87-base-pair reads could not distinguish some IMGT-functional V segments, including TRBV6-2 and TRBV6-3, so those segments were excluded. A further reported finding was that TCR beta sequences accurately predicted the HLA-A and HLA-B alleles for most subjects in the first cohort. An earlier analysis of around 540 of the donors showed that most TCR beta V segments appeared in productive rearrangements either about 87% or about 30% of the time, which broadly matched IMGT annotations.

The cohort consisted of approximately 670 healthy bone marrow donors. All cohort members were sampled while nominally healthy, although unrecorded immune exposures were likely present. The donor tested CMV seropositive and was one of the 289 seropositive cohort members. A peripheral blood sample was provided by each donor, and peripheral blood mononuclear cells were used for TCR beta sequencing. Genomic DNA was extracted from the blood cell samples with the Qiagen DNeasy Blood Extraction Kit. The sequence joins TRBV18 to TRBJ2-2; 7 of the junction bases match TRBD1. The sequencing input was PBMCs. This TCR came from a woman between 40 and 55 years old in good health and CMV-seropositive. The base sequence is TGTGCCAGCTCACCACTCACAGGGGCGGTTCCCGGGGAGCTGTTTTTT. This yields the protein CASSPLTGAVPGELFF. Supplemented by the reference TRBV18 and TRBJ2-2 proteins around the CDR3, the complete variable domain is NAGVMQNPRHLVRRRGQEARLRCSPMKGHSHVYWYRQLPEEGLKFMVYLQKENIIDESGMPKERFSAEFPKEGPSILRIQQVVRGDSAAYFCASSPLTGAVPGELFFGEGSRLTVL.